The 7 T cell receptor beta chains in this list originate from one sample, sequenced in a study of tumor-infiltrating lymphocytes in primary liver carcinoma. From roughly 0.45 ug total RNA, TCR beta cDNA was generated with a primer in the constant region. Amplification in three nested multiplex PCR rounds with slightly modified ARM-PCR gave rise to TCR beta libraries. In the first two PCR rounds, TRBV1-TRBV30 forward primers were paired with a C-beta reverse primer, and each round lasted approximately 10 cycles. MiXCR, run by TCRdb on the multiplex PCR reads, gives a single entry per CDR3 protein. The sample contains around 210,000 distinct CDR3 sequences, almost 65% of which appear only once. Unsorted whole blood supplied the RNA, and germline DNA was extracted too. Sequencing was performed on peripheral blood. The receptors derive from a woman aged 55 to 70 with primary liver carcinoma and hepatitis B virus infection.

The count of this clonotype is one. This may stem from a read error, because a much larger clone lies one nucleotide away. The chain carries TRBV6-2 or TRBV6-3 and TRBJ1-2; unclear D gene. The length of the CDR3 is 14 residues. V lost 6 bases to trimming and J lost 4 bases, with 15 bases between them. Germline-derived CDR1 and CDR2 are MNHEY and SVGEGT. This CDR3 is CASRQDFMAYGYTF. The CDR3 DNA reads TGTGCCAGCAGGCAGGACTTCATGGCCTATGGCTACACCTTC.

The rearrangement links TRBV5-1 to TRBJ2-5; TRBD2 agrees at 11 bases. CDR1 and CDR2 (germline): SGHRS, YFSETQ. CDR3 length: 18 amino acids. V shed 4 bases and J 4 bases; nucleotides not matched to a gene: 15. CDR3 nucleotide sequence: TGCGCCAGCAGCCACACTTTCACTAGCGGGAGTTTCGGAGAGACCCAGTACTTC. This encodes CASSHTFTSGSFGETQYF.

A word on this clonotype: A much larger clone lies one base from this, so it may be a read error. The chain is built from TRBV5-4 and TRBJ2-3; no definite D call. CDR1 and CDR2 (germline): SGHNT, YYREEE (reference sequence). Trimming stripped 7 bases from V and 0 bases from J, with 12 bases between. The CDR3 extends over 14 amino acids. The chain's CDR3 is CASGSRKSTDTQYF. The CDR3 coding sequence is TGTGCCAGCGGCTCCCGGAAAAGCACAGATACGCAGTATTTT.

This clonotype was detected a few times. This chain links TRBV7-9 with TRBJ2-2; tentative D call: TRBD2 (6 bases). V shed 5 bases and J shed 4 bases, with 26 bases lying between them. CDR3 length: 19 amino acids. The germline V gene has CDR1 SEHNR and CDR2 FQNEAQ (reference sequence). The CDR3 sequence: CASSPLIFRGREGTGELFF. As DNA, the CDR3 is TGTGCCAGCAGCCCCCTCATTTTCCGGGGGAGAGAGGGCACCGGGGAGCTGTTTTTT.

The rearrangement links TRBV5-1 to TRBJ2-1, with D possibly matching TRBD2 (6 bases). V lost 3 bases to trimming and J lost 4 bases, with 11 bases between them. Germline CDR1 and CDR2: SGHRS and YFSETQ. This CDR3 has 14 amino acids. CDR3 sequence reads: CASSWTGRYNEQFF. The CDR3 DNA reads as TGCGCCAGCAGCTGGACCGGGAGATACAATGAGCAGTTCTTC. The full variable domain, its missing parts supplied by reference TRBV5-1 and TRBJ2-1, is KAGVTQTPRYLIKTRGQQVTLSCSPISGHRSVSWYQQTPGQGLQFLFEYFSETQRNKGNFPGRFSGRQFSNSRSEMNVSTLELGDSALYLCASSWTGRYNEQFFGPGTRLTVL.

This clonotype appeared many times. The genes are TRBV11-2 and TRBJ2-3; D uncertain. V lost 3 bases and J 2 bases, leaving 9 bases between the germline ends. The CDR3 has 14 amino acids. Looked up from germline, CDR1 is SGHAT and CDR2 is FQNNGV. DNA for the CDR3: TGTGCCAGCAGCTTGAGCTCCTCCACAGATACGCAGTATTTT. This codes for CASSLSSSTDTQYF. The full variable domain, completed using reference TRBV11-2 and TRBJ2-3, is EAGVAQSPRYKIIEKRQSVAFWCNPISGHATLYWYQQILGQGPKLLIQFQNNGVVDDSQLPKDRFSAERLKGVDSTLKIQPAKLEDSAVYLCASSLSSSTDTQYFGPGTRLTVL.

With regard to this clonotype: This may come from a read error, since a much larger clone is one base off. The chain recombines TRBV28 with TRBJ2-3; no definite D call. The CDR3 totals 12 residues. Germline loops: CDR1 MDHEN, CDR2 SYDVKM. This CDR3 is CASSPWEDTEYF. The CDR3 DNA reads TGTGCCAGCAGTCCCTGGGAAGATACGGAGTATTTT.